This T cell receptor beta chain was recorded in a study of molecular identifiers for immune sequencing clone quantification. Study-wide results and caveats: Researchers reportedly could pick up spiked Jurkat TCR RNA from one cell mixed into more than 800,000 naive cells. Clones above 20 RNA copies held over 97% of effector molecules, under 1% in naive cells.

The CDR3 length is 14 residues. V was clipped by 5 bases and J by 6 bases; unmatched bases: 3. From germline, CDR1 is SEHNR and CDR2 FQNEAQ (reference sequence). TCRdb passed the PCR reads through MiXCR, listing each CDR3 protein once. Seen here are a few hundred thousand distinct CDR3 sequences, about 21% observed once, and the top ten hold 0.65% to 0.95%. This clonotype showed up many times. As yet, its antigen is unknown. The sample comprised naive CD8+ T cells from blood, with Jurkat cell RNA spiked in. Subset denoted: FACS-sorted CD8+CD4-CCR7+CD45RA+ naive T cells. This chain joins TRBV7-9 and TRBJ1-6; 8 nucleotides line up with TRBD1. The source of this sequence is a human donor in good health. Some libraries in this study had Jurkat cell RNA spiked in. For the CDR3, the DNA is TGTGCCAGCAGCCGTACAGGGGGTAATTCACCCCTCCACTTT. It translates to CASSRTGGNSPLHF.